The present T cell receptor (beta chain) was sequenced within a study of T cell changes during pregnancy in multiple sclerosis. This CDR3 spans 15 amino acids. Germline loops: CDR1 SGHTA, CDR2 FQGTGA. With 1 base removed from V and 0 bases from J, the gap between germline ends came to 6 bases. This table comes from immunoSEQ multiplex PCR, and its TCRdb copy is limited to in-frame clones, with some not included. The data show over 45,000 clones, just under 90% seen once. The receptor was isolated from a female donor with multiple sclerosis, enrolled in a pregnancy study. The specimen comprised CD4+ T cells from peripheral blood mononuclear cells, sampled in the first trimester of pregnancy. This chain links TRBV7-3 with TRBJ2-2; D gene uncertain. The CDR3 region has the DNA TGTGCCAGCAGCTTAATGGGCGCGAACACCGGGGAGCTGTTTTTT. This encodes CASSLMGANTGELFF.